This is a list of T cell receptor beta chains from one sample in a study of OX40 agonist ivuxolimab in advanced cancers. Measured with immunoSEQ multiplex PCR; TCRdb has only the in-frame clones, and not every one. The sample consists of fewer than 80,000 clones, roughly 87% of them appearing once. Sample: CD4+ or CD8+ T cells sorted from blood, taken in a trial of the OX40 agonist ivuxolimab. The receptors shown here come from an adult with an advanced solid tumor such as melanoma, head and neck, liver or kidney cancer. Each CDR3 is given without its conserved first and last residue. Fields, in order: J gene, V gene, CDR3 protein.

j_gene: TRBJ1-1
v_gene: TRBV2
CDR3aa: ASRFERTEAF

j_gene: TRBJ2-2
v_gene: TRBV7-9
CDR3aa: ASSFGSGELF

j_gene: TRBJ1-2
v_gene: TRBV2
CDR3aa: AIWGGQSNYGYT

j_gene: TRBJ1-6
v_gene: TRBV27
CDR3aa: ASSLESNSPLH

j_gene: TRBJ2-7
v_gene: TRBV5-4
CDR3aa: ASSPGTGPYEQY

j_gene: TRBJ1-5
v_gene: TRBV6-1
CDR3aa: ASSEARGFGYSNQPQH

j_gene: TRBJ2-2
v_gene: TRBV29-1
CDR3aa: SVVGLAGGPGELF

j_gene: TRBJ1-2
v_gene: TRBV27
CDR3aa: ASSPSGQGAVFGYT

j_gene: TRBJ2-3
v_gene: TRBV6-5
CDR3aa: ASRFGGDDTQY

j_gene: TRBJ2-1
v_gene: TRBV27
CDR3aa: ASSQTGLMDNEQF

j_gene: TRBJ1-1
v_gene: TRBV15
CDR3aa: ATSRVMNTEAF

j_gene: TRBJ2-2
v_gene: TRBV7-9
CDR3aa: ASAPLAGGGGGELF

j_gene: TRBJ2-1
v_gene: TRBV21-1
CDR3aa: ASSKTSGRIENEQF

j_gene: TRBJ2-4
v_gene: TRBV2
CDR3aa: ASSERQLAKNIQY

j_gene: TRBJ2-2
v_gene: TRBV12-5
CDR3aa: ASGLSLSGELF

j_gene: TRBJ2-7
v_gene: TRBV10-3
CDR3aa: ASGQGDYPSEQY

j_gene: TRBJ1-2
v_gene: TRBV2
CDR3aa: ASEGQGYGYT

j_gene: TRBJ2-4
v_gene: TRBV25-1
CDR3aa: ASSDGTGTY

j_gene: TRBJ1-3
v_gene: TRBV6-5
CDR3aa: ASSQDLGNTIY

j_gene: TRBJ2-7
v_gene: TRBV7-2
CDR3aa: ASSVRAGGVREQY

j_gene: TRBJ1-4
v_gene: TRBV10-3
CDR3aa: AISERGQTNEKLF

j_gene: TRBJ2-7
v_gene: TRBV11-2
CDR3aa: ASSLDVGSYEQY

j_gene: TRBJ2-3
v_gene: TRBV7-9
CDR3aa: ASRNLGPIDTQY

j_gene: TRBJ1-1
v_gene: TRBV19
CDR3aa: ASSQGGVLPEAF

j_gene: TRBJ1-2
v_gene: TRBV13
CDR3aa: ASSAVPEGTNYGYT